The clone carrying this T cell receptor beta chain was seen just once. Its antigen is not known. The data were obtained in a study of blood T cells in healthy people across ages. Findings and caveats of the study: Age brought a roughly linear fall in TCR beta diversity measured per million T cells.

The use of a sample-barcoded 5' primer and a J-beta primer mix characterized a second PCR of roughly 7 to 11 cycles. Unique molecular identifiers of 12 random nucleotides labeled each cDNA. TCRdb re-called the 5' RACE reads with MiXCR, one entry per CDR3 protein. The data hold 780,000 or so distinct CDR3 sequences, with approximately 53% observed a single time. Around 10 milliliters of peripheral blood were drawn from each donor. Germline V CDR1 and CDR2: LNHDA, SQIVND (reference sequence). V was clipped by 6 bases and J by 2 bases; unmatched bases: 3. This CDR3 comprises 14 residues. Sequenced: blood. V usage is TRBV19 and J usage is TRBJ1-5, with 8 positions matching TRBD1. The clonotype comes from an older man in good health. The chain's CDR3 is CASSGGQGNQPQHF. The DNA of the CDR3 is TGTGCCAGTAGCGGGGGACAGGGCAATCAGCCCCAGCATTTT.